This T cell receptor (beta chain) was recovered during a study of cytotoxic CD8 clonotypes in ibrutinib-treated CLL. Overall study: After median about 71 months, roughly 14 stayed in remission, approximately twelve progressed; responses roughly 25 partial, 2 complete. Regarding the study as a whole: The times at which samples were taken varied between sustained-remission and progressing patients. In comparison with age-matched healthy donors, baseline clonality was higher and tracked circulating CD8+ T-cell counts.

Here immunoSEQ multiplex PCR was the method, and the copy in TCRdb shows in-frame clones only, minus some. The sample yields some 200,000 clones, approximately 70% seen once. Germline lookup yields CDR1 MRHNA and CDR2 SNTAGT. This CDR3 region has 15 residues. Trimming pared 7 bases from V and 2 bases from J, leaving 18 bases between. Concerning this clone: The antigen remains unidentified.

The chain couples TRBV6-4 to TRBJ2-7, with a possible D match to TRBD1 (5 bases). This clonotype originated in a human donor with chronic lymphocytic leukemia. The source was PBMCs, collected after 12 months of ibrutinib treatment. The DNA of the CDR3 is TGTGCCAGCACCTACGAGGTTCAGGGCCCCTACGAGCAGTACTTC. This encodes CASTYEVQGPYEQYF.